This entry features one T cell receptor (beta chain) sequence. This sample stems from a study of OX40 agonist ivuxolimab in advanced cancers. The repertoire was sequenced with immunoSEQ multiplex PCR; TCRdb's copy has only in-frame clones and lacks some. The sample records tens of thousands of clones, 90% being singletons. The CDR3 has 16 residues. V lost 3 bases to trimming and J lost 5 bases, with 19 bases between them. Germline CDR1 reads SGHNT; CDR2 reads YENEEA. The rearrangement joins TRBV11-3 to TRBJ2-5, with D possibly TRBD2 on 6 matching bases. The clonotype originates from an adult with an advanced solid tumor such as melanoma, head and neck, liver or kidney cancer. This specimen consisted of CD4+ or CD8+ T cells sorted from blood, obtained in a trial of the OX40 agonist ivuxolimab. CDR3 coding DNA: TGTGCCAGCAGCTTGGGACTCGACCTTCTCGGGGAGACCCAGTACTTC. Translated, it gives CASSLGLDLLGETQYF.